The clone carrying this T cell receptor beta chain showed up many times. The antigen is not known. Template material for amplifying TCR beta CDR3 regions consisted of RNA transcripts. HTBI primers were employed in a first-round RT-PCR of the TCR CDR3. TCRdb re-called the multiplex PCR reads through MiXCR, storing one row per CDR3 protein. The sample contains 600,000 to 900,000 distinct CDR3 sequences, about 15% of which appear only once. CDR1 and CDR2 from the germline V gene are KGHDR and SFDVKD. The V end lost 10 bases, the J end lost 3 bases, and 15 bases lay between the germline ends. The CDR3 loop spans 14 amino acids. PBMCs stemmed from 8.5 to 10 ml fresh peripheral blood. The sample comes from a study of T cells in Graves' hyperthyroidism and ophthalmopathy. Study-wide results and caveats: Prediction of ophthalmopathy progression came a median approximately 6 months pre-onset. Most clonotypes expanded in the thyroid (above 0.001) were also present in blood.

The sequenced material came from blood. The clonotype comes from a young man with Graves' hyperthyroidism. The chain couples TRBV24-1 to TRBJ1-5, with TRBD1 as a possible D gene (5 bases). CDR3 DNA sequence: TGTGCCACGCAGTCGGCGACAGACAATCAGCCCCAGCATTTT. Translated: CATQSATDNQPQHF.